Below, 6 T cell receptor beta chains from the same sample are listed, as sequenced in a study of shared clonotypes between healthy human individuals. The protocol was immunoSEQ multiplex PCR, while the TCRdb copy is restricted to in-frame clones and leaves out a portion. The sample carries over 2 million clones, roughly 90% recorded once. The sequenced material came from naive CD4+ T cells from PBMCs. The subset denotes: CD45RA+ positively selected. Receptor source: a young man in good health. Some clones in this sample may be carry-over from other donors' samples.

V is TRBV7-2 and J is TRBJ2-7; D may be TRBD2 (5 bases). Deletions cut 4 bases from V and 2 bases from J, with 12 bases between. The CDR3 covers 14 residues. Germline loops: CDR1 SGHTA, CDR2 FQGNSA. DNA for the CDR3: TGTGCCAGCAGCTATCGAGAGGGAGCCTACGAGCAGTACTTC. It codes for CASSYREGAYEQYF.

Remarks on this clone: In the same sample, other DNA sequences code for this CDR3. The chain is built from TRBV4-2 and TRBJ2-3; D may match TRBD1 or TRBD2 (5 bases each). The V end was cut by 3 bases, the J end by 4 bases, with 5 bases between. The CDR3 consists of 12 residues. Germline-derived CDR1 and CDR2 are LGHNA and YNFKEQ. In DNA form, the CDR3 reads TGTGCCAGCAGCCAGGGGGCAGATACGCAGTATTTT. Translated, it gives CASSQGADTQYF.

The chain recombines TRBV28 with TRBJ2-5, with 14 bases fitting TRBD2. Germline CDR1 reads MDHEN; CDR2 reads SYDVKM. With 3 bases clipped from V and 6 bases from J, the junction kept 12 bases outside the gene matches. This CDR3 is built from 18 residues. The CDR3 region has the DNA TGTGCCAGCAGTTTTGGGACTAGCGGGAGAAGGGACGGAAAGACCCAGTACTTC. Protein: CASSFGTSGRRDGKTQYF.

This clone was observed once. The chain carries TRBV30 and TRBJ2-7; either TRBD1 or TRBD2 may supply D (5 bases each). CDR1 and CDR2 (germline): GTSNPN, SVGIG (reference sequence). The CDR3 totals 14 residues. V was shortened by 5 bases and J by 3 bases, with 17 bases between the two germline ends. The CDR3 sequence is CAWADSPGGYEQYF. The CDR3 DNA reads TGTGCCTGGGCCGACAGCCCTGGAGGCTACGAGCAGTACTTC.

V gene TRBV7-9 combines with J gene TRBJ2-2; 13 bases line up with TRBD2. V gave up 5 bases and J gave up 4 bases; unmatched junction bases: 4. The CDR3 extends over 16 amino acids. The germline V gene has CDR1 SEHNR and CDR2 FQNEAQ (reference sequence). The CDR3 is CASSTRLAGGTGELFF. The CDR3 bases are TGTGCCAGCAGCACCCGACTAGCGGGAGGCACCGGGGAGCTGTTTTTT. Based on the CDR3 plus reference TRBV7-9 and TRBJ2-2, the full variable domain is DTGVSQNPRHKITKRGQNVTFRCDPISEHNRLYWYRQTLGQGPEFLTYFQNEAQLEKSRLLSDRFSAERPKGSFSTLEIQRTEQGDSAMYLCASSTRLAGGTGELFFGEGSRLTVL.

The chain carries TRBV7-9 and TRBJ2-5; D may match TRBD1 or TRBD2 (7 bases each). Between the trimmed V and J ends, which lost 1 base and 5 bases, there was a span of 17 bases. Looked up from germline, CDR1 is SEHNR and CDR2 is FQNEAQ (reference sequence). The CDR3 sequence is 16 residues long. CDR3 nucleotide sequence: TGTGCCAGCAGCTTAGTAGGGACAGTGGGGGGGGAGACCCAGTACTTC. It translates to CASSLVGTVGGETQYF.